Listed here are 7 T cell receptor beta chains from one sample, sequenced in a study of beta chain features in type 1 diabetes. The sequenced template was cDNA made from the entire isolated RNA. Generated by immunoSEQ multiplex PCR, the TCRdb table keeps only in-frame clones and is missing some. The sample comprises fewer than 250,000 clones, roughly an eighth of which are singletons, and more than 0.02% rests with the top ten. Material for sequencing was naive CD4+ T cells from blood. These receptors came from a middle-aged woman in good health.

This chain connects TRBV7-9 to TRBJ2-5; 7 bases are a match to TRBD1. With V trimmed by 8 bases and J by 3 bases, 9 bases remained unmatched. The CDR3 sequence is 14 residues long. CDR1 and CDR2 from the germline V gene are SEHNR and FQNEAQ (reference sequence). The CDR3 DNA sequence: TGTGCCAGCGGGGACAGTATTTATAAAGAGACCCAGTACTTC. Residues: CASGDSIYKETQYF.

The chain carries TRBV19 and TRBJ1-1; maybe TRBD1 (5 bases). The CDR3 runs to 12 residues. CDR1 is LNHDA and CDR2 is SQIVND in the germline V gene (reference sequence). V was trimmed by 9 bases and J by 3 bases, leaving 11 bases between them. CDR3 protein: CASRASYTEAFF. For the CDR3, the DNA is TGTGCCAGCAGGGCCTCTTACACTGAAGCTTTCTTT.

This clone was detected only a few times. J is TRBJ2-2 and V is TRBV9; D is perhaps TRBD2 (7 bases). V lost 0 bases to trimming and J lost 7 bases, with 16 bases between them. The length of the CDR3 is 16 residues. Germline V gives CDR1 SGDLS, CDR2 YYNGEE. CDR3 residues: CASSVVAGAPSGELFF. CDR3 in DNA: TGTGCCAGCAGCGTAGTGGCGGGGGCCCCAAGCGGGGAGCTGTTTTTT.

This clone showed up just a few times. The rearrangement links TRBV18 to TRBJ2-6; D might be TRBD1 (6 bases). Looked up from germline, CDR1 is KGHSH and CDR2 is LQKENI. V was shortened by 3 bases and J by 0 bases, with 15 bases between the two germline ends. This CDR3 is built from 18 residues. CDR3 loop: CASSPVQGINSGANVLTF. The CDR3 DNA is TGTGCCAGCTCACCCGTACAGGGAATTAACTCTGGGGCCAACGTCCTGACTTTC.

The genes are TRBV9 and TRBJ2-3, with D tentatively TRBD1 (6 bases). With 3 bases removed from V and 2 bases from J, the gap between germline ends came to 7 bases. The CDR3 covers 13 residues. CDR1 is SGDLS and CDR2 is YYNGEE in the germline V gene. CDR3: CASSGQVTDTQYF. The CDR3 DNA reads TGTGCCAGCAGCGGACAGGTCACAGATACGCAGTATTTT.

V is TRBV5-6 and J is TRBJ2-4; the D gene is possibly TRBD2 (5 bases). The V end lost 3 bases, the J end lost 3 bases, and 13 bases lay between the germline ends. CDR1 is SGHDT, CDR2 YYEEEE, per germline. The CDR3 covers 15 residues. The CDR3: CASSSLNEGKNIQYF. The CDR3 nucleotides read TGTGCCAGCAGCTCCTTAAATGAGGGCAAAAACATTCAGTACTTC.

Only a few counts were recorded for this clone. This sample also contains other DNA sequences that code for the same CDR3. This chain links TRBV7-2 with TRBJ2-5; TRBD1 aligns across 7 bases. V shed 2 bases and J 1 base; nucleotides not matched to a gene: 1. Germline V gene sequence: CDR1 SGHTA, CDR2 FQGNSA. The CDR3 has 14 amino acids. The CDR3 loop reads CASSLNRGQETQYF. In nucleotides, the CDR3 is TGTGCCAGCAGCTTAAACAGGGGCCAAGAGACCCAGTACTTC.